The clone carrying this T cell receptor (beta chain) was seen once. Per germline, CDR1 MDHEN and CDR2 SYDVKM. V was cut by 10 bases and J by 2 bases, with 9 bases left in between. The length of the CDR3 is 11 residues. This sample is part of a study of blood T cell repertoires in COVID-19. Here immunoSEQ multiplex PCR was the method, and the copy in TCRdb shows in-frame clones only, minus some. Among roughly 32,000 clones listed, 90% were seen once. Sequenced material: peripheral blood. This clonotype was sampled from a man aged 70 or older with active or convalescent COVID-19. The chain couples TRBV28 to TRBJ2-7, with a possible D match to TRBD1 (6 bases). The CDR3 bases are TGTGCCACCAGGGGCGCCTACGAGCAGTACTTC. Residues: CATRGAYEQYF.